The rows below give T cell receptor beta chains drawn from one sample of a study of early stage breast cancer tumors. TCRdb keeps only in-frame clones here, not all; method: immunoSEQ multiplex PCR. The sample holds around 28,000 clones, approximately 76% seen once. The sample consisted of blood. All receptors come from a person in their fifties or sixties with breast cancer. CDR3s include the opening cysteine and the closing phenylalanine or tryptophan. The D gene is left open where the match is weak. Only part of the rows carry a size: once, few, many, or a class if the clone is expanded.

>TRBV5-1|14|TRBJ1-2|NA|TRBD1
TGCGCCAGCAGCTTTGAGGGGGCTGGCTATGGCTACACCTTC
CASSFEGAGYGYTF
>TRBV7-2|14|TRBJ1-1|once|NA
TGTGCCAGCAGCGCGGGTTCCTTGAACACTGAAGCTTTCTTT
CASSAGSLNTEAFF
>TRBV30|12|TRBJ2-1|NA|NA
TGTGCCTGGAGTCCAGGGGACAATGAGCAGTTCTTC
CAWSPGDNEQFF
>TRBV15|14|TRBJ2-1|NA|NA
TGTGCCACCAGCAGAGATCGAAGCGCTGGTGAGCAGTTCTTC
CATSRDRSAGEQFF
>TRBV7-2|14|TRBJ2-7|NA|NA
TGTGCCAGCAGCCGTGGAGAGGGGACCTACGAGCAGTACTTC
CASSRGEGTYEQYF
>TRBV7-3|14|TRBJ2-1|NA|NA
TGTGCCAGCAGCTACGGACCCGACGTACATGAGCAGTTCTTC
CASSYGPDVHEQFF
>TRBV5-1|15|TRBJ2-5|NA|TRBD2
TGCGCCAGCAGCTTTCTCACTAGCGGACAAGAGACCCAGTACTTC
CASSFLTSGQETQYF
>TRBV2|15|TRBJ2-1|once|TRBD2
TGTGCCACCCAGAGGACTAGCGGGAGGGTTGGGGAGCAGTTCTTC
CATQRTSGRVGEQFF
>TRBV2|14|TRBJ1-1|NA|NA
TGTGCCAGCAGTGAGAGCTACAGGAACACTGAAGCTTTCTTT
CASSESYRNTEAFF
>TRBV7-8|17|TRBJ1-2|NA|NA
TGTGCCAGCAGCTTAGTGGGAGGGGGGCCAGGAGTCTATGGCTACACCTTC
CASSLVGGGPGVYGYTF
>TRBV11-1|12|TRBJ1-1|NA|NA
TGTGCCAGCAGCTCGTGGGACACTGAAGCTTTCTTT
CASSSWDTEAFF
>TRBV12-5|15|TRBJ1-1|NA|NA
NA
CASGLVMGARTEAFF
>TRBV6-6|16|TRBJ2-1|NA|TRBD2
TGTGCCAGCAATCAACCGGGACTAGCATTTTCCAATGAGCAGTTCTTC
CASNQPGLAFSNEQFF
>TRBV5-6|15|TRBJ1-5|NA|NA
TGTGCCAGCAGCCTGTACTCGACCGGGAATCAGCCCCAGCATTTT
CASSLYSTGNQPQHF
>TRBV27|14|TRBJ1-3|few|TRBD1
TGTGCCAGCAGTCTGACAGGGACTGGAAACACCATATATTTT
CASSLTGTGNTIYF
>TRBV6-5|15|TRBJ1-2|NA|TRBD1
TGTGCCAGCAGTTACTCGGGACAGCCCTACTATGGCTACACCTTC
CASSYSGQPYYGYTF
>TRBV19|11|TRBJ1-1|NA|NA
TGTGCCAGTAGTGAGGGGGAAGGGGCTTTCTTT
CASSEGEGAFF
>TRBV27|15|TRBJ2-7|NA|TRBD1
TGTGCCAGCAGTTTCACGGGACAGGCCTCCTACGAGCAGTACTTC
CASSFTGQASYEQYF
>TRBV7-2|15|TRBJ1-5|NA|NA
TGTGCCAGCAGCTTGGTGGACGGAAGCAATCAGCCCCAGCATTTT
CASSLVDGSNQPQHF
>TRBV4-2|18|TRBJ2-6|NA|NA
TGTGCCAGCAGCCTGATGACAGGCCCAGGGAGGGGGGCCAACGTCCTGACTTTC
CASSLMTGPGRGANVLTF
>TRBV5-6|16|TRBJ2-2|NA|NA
TGTGCCAGCAGCTTTTTCAGTCAAGAATTCACCGGGGAGCTGTTTTTT
CASSFFSQEFTGELFF
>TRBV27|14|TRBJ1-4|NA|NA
TGTGCCAGCAGTTTGACAGCTGGCCAAGAAAAACTGTTTTTT
CASSLTAGQEKLFF
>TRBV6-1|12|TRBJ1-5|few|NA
TGTGCCAGCCGACAGAACAATCAGCCCCAGCATTTT
CASRQNNQPQHF
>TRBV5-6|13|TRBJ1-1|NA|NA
TGTGCCAGCACCTTGGGGTCCCACACTGAAGCTTTCTTT
CASTLGSHTEAFF
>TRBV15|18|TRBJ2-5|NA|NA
TGTGCCACCAGCAGAGAAGTGGGGCTGTTGATGACTAAAGAGACCCAGTACTTC
CATSREVGLLMTKETQYF
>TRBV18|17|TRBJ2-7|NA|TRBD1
TGTGCCAGCTCACTCACCTCTGGAGGGACAGGGGTCAACGAGCAGTACTTC
CASSLTSGGTGVNEQYF
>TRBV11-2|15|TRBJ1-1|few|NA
TGTGCCAGCAGCTCGGGGTCGGGGAGGAACACTGAAGCTTTCTTT
CASSSGSGRNTEAFF
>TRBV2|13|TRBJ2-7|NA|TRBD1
TGTGCCAGCAGTATGGGACAGTCCTACGAGCAGTACTTC
CASSMGQSYEQYF
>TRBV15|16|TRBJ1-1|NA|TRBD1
TGTGCCACCAGCACCGGACAGGAACGTACTGACACTGAAGCTTTCTTT
CATSTGQERTDTEAFF
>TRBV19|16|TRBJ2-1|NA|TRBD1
TGTGCCAGTAGTATAGGGGGCAGGGGGAAGTACAATGAGCAGTTCTTC
CASSIGGRGKYNEQFF
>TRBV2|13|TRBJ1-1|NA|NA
TGTGCCAGCACCAAGGACAAGAACACTGAAGCTTTCTTT
CASTKDKNTEAFF
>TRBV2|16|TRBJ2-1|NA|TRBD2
TGTGCCAGCAGTGAAGACGTAGCGGGAAACGACAATGAGCAGTTCTTC
CASSEDVAGNDNEQFF
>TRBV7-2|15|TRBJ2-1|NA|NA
TGTGCCAGCAGCAATCCCGGGACACTCCTCAATGAGCAGTTCTTC
CASSNPGTLLNEQFF
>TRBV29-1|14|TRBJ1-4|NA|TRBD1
TGCAGCGTTGGGAGGACAGGAATTAATGAAAAACTGTTTTTT
CSVGRTGINEKLFF
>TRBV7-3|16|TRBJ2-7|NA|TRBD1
TGTGCCAGCAGCTTAGCGCATGTAGGGACAGACTACGAGCAGTACTTC
CASSLAHVGTDYEQYF